Given below is one T cell receptor beta chain in context. Its cognate antigen has yet to be identified. No base quality values were provided; no much bigger clone lies one nucleotide off. This CDR3 is also generated by other DNA sequences in the sample. TCRbeta CDR3 regions were amplified from genomic DNA by means of the immunoSEQ Assay, a bias-controlled multiplex PCR. The paper's processing steps were these. The number of nucleated cells in each sample was estimated from the amplification of reference gene primers within the assay. To quantify the absolute abundance of each unique TCRbeta CDR3 rearrangement, sequence reads were collapsed and filtered. For each sample, productive Simpson clonality was calculated by taking the square root of Simpson's diversity index across productive rearrangements. This is the immuneACCESS table as TCRdb keeps it, with only in-frame sequences that have V and J called. A part of the clones is gone; compared with another copy, unresolved V genes explain less than half, and the rest is unexplained. For V, J and clone size, that table is used; D and trimming come from the DNA. For this sample there are over 130,000 clones; 88% appear just once. Roughly a tenth of the sample comes from the top ten.

The collaborating institutions used their own protocols to collect whole blood in K2EDTA tubes. Collaborator samples were shipped for TCRbeta analysis as frozen whole blood, isolated PBMCs, or DNA extracted from either sample type. The germline V gene specifies MNHEY as CDR1 and SVGAGI as CDR2. V is shortened by 0 bases, J by 1 base, and the region joining them spans 6 bases. Inclusive of the bounding cysteine and phenylalanine, the CDR3 is 14 residues long. The sequence is cut down to CDR3 DNA, 42 bases in frame from base 1. This sample was included in a study of blood T cell repertoires in COVID-19 (dated by TCRdb to 2020 to 2021). Context from the whole study: Samples covering the acute and convalescent phases of COVID-19 were provided by collaborators in the United States, Italy and Spain. The material from the prospective study consisted of cDNA or gDNA derived from T cells, B-cell-depleted T cells, or PBMCs. Deeply sampled blood TCRbeta repertoires from subjects exposed to, actively infected with, or recovered from COVID-19 were included in the dataset. A freely available public database, intended as a resource for researchers studying the immune response to SARS-CoV-2, is where the repertoires were released. The samples were drawn from two sources: the first 160 participants of the ongoing ImmuneRACE study, and 1,000 to 1,500 subjects contributed by 6 global collaborators. The sample metadata nearly always contained a de-identified subject ID, COVID-19 status, age in years and sex. Where available, HLA class I and class II types were obtained from metadata supplied by the sample provider rather than from assay-based typing. What the authors observed across the whole study: The quantity of clinical and demographic metadata differed by source and by participant and was supplied without curation.

The TCR originated in a man aged 55 to 70 with active or convalescent COVID-19. Recombination linked TRBV6-5 to TRBJ1-1, with the D gene not clear enough to name. The sample was peripheral blood. Here the CDR3 is given as CASSYSERNTEAFF. The DNA is as follows: TGTGCCAGCAGTTACTCGGAGCGGAACACTGAAGCTTTCTTT.